Below are 4 T cell receptor beta chains sequenced from a single sample in a study of blood T cell repertoires in COVID-19. Measured with immunoSEQ multiplex PCR; TCRdb has only the in-frame clones, and not every one. The sample includes roughly 59,000 clones, roughly 71% seen only once; the top ten take about 6.4%. The sequenced material came from peripheral blood. These receptors originate from a woman aged 50 to 60 with active or convalescent COVID-19.

The chain links TRBV25-1 to TRBJ2-1, with TRBD2 matching over 8 bases. V shed 7 bases, J shed 8 bases, and the junction held 19 bases outside the gene matches. Germline V gives CDR1 MGHDK, CDR2 SYGVNS. This CDR3 comprises 17 residues. The CDR3 region is CASKPLLGRAEIDEQFF. The CDR3 DNA reads as TGTGCCAGCAAGCCTTTACTCGGGAGGGCCGAGATCGATGAGCAGTTCTTC.

This rearrangement joins TRBV18 to TRBJ2-7; 7 bases are shared with TRBD2. The CDR3 covers 14 residues. The J segment lost 5 bases and the V segment lost 6 bases, leaving 10 bases of the junction unmatched. The germline V gene encodes CDR1 KGHSH and CDR2 LQKENI. The CDR3 reads CASSPGGTIDEQYF. For the CDR3, the DNA is TGTGCCAGCTCGCCGGGGGGTACAATAGACGAGCAGTACTTC.

In this sample, this clone turned up a few times. The genes are TRBV4-3 and TRBJ2-4; D ambiguous. V lost 1 base and J lost 7, with 8 bases in between. This CDR3 region has 13 residues. In germline, CDR1 is LGHNA, CDR2 YSLEER. CDR3 protein: CASSQGQRNIQYF. In DNA form, the CDR3 reads TGCGCCAGCAGCCAAGGCCAGAGGAACATTCAGTACTTC.

The CDR3 nucleotides read TGTGCCAGCAGCTTAGTCTCGAGCCTTAGAATCCTTTTGGATGGCTACACCTTC. Its translation: CASSLVSSLRILLDGYTF. This chain joins TRBV11-2 and TRBJ1-2; no firm D call. The V end was cut by 1 base, the J end by 6 bases, with 24 bases between. The CDR3 sequence is 18 residues long. Looked up from germline, CDR1 is SGHAT and CDR2 is FQNNGV.